These 32 T cell receptor beta chains originate from one sample sequenced in a study of T cell changes during pregnancy in multiple sclerosis (dated 2019 in TCRdb). The library was made by the immunoSEQ multiplex PCR assay. The table was pulled from immuneACCESS by TCRdb, which kept in-frame rearrangements only. Such tables lose some clones; where checked, under half of the loss comes from unresolved V genes, and the rest has no known cause. The sample table holds some 40,000 clones, of which approximately 88% were seen once. Together, the top ten hold approximately 0.5% of the sample. Sequencing used CD4+ T cells from peripheral blood mononuclear cells, obtained in the first trimester of pregnancy. Receptor source: a female donor with multiple sclerosis, enrolled in a pregnancy study.

V usage is TRBV29-1 and J usage is TRBJ2-1, with 7 bases that match TRBD2. This CDR3 is 13 amino acids long. Germline lookup yields CDR1 SQVTM and CDR2 ANQGSEA. V shed 7 bases, J shed 6 bases, and the junction held 9 bases outside the gene matches. The CDR3 DNA follows: TGCAGCGCCACGGGAGGTGGGTTCAATGAGCAGTTCTTC. It is translated as CSATGGGFNEQFF.

This chain uses TRBV5-1 with TRBJ2-4; TRBD1 matches 7 bases. V trimming: 4 bases; J trimming: 6 bases; junction bases outside the gene matches: 10. The V gene's germline CDR1 is SGHRS and CDR2 YFSETQ. The CDR3 spans 15 residues. The CDR3 sequence is CASSGGDRVGNIQYF. The CDR3 DNA follows: TGCGCCAGCAGCGGAGGTGACAGGGTCGGAAACATTCAGTACTTC.

This chain links TRBV6-6 with TRBJ2-2, with 7 positions matching TRBD1. The CDR3 is 14 residues long. Trimming took 6 bases from V and 5 from J; bases not matched to a gene: 6. Germline CDR1 reads MNHNY; CDR2 reads SVGAGI (reference sequence). The CDR3, as DNA: TGTGCCAGCAGGGGAACAGGGGAGACCGGGGAGCTGTTTTTT. This codes for CASRGTGETGELFF.

This chain joins TRBV7-6 and TRBJ2-7, with TRBD2 matching 10 bases. V trimming: 3 bases; J trimming: 3 bases; junction bases outside the gene matches: 17. CDR3 length equals 19 residues. CDR1 is SGHVS, CDR2 FNYEAQ, per germline. The CDR3 DNA sequence: TGTGCCAGCAGCTTCAGACTAGCGGGCCAGATAGGGCCCATCTACGAGCAGTACTTC. The encoded protein is CASSFRLAGQIGPIYEQYF.

This rearrangement joins TRBV7-2 to TRBJ1-5, with unresolved D. V shed 2 bases and J shed 0 bases, with 2 bases lying between them. CDR1 SGHTA and CDR2 FQGNSA come from the germline V gene. The CDR3 loop spans 13 amino acids. The CDR3 DNA reads as TGTGCCAGCAGCTTACATAGCAATCAGCCCCAGCATTTT. Translation: CASSLHSNQPQHF.

The chain uses TRBV6-5 and TRBJ2-7; D perhaps matches TRBD2 (5 bases). The V gene lost 5 bases and the J gene lost 2 bases, with 10 bases spanning the gap. CDR3 length: 13 residues. The germline CDR1 and CDR2 sequences are MNHEY and SVGAGI. The CDR3 loop is CASSRGLTYEQYF. The CDR3 DNA reads as TGTGCCAGCAGTCGCGGACTGACCTACGAGCAGTACTTC.

The chain couples TRBV5-1 to TRBJ2-7; a weak D match, TRBD2 (6 bases). Germline CDR1 is SGHRS and CDR2 is YFSETQ. The CDR3 covers 14 residues. V gave up 4 bases and J gave up 1 base, with 12 bases separating them. The CDR3 sequence: CASSPQTSSYEQYF. Here the CDR3 DNA reads TGCGCCAGCAGCCCCCAGACTAGTTCCTACGAGCAGTACTTC.

As DNA, the CDR3 is TGTGCCAGTAGTATACAGGCAGGGGACCCCTCTGACTATGGCTACACCTTC. Its protein product is CASSIQAGDPSDYGYTF. The chain joins TRBV19 to TRBJ1-2; D may be TRBD1 (6 bases). V lost 2 bases and J 3 bases, leaving 19 bases between the germline ends. CDR3 length: 17 residues. Germline V gene sequence: CDR1 LNHDA, CDR2 SQIVND (reference sequence). Using reference TRBV19 and TRBJ1-2 for the parts outside the CDR3, the full variable domain is DGGITQSPKYLFRKEGQNVTLSCEQNLNHDAMYWYRQDPGQGLRLIYYSQIVNDFQKGDIAEGYSVSREKKESFPLTVTSAQKNPTAFYLCASSIQAGDPSDYGYTFGSGTRLTVV.

Turning to this clone: Different DNA sequences within this sample yield the same CDR3. The chain is built from TRBV2 and TRBJ2-7, with 11 bases aligning to TRBD1. Germline CDR1 is SNHLY and CDR2 is FYNNEI. The CDR3 totals 14 residues. The junction had 3 bases not matched to a gene; V was cut back by 6 bases and J by 2 bases. The CDR3 DNA sequence: TGTGCCAGCAGAGGGGACAGGGGGGCCTACGAGCAGTACTTC. Residues: CASRGDRGAYEQYF.

The chain has TRBV7-2 and TRBJ2-7; TRBD2 matches at 13 bases. Trimming removed 4 bases from V and 2 bases from J; junction bases left unmatched: 8. The CDR3 consists of 17 residues. From germline, CDR1 is SGHTA and CDR2 FQGNSA. For the CDR3, the DNA is TGTGCCAGCAGCTCCGGACTAGCGGGAGAGTTCGCCTACGAGCAGTACTTC. Protein: CASSSGLAGEFAYEQYF. Combining the CDR3 with reference TRBV7-2 and TRBJ2-7 gives the whole variable domain GAGVSQSPSNKVTEKGKDVELRCDPISGHTALYWYRQSLGQGLEFLIYFQGNSAPDKSGLPSDRFSAERTGGSVSTLTIQRTQQEDSAVYLCASSSGLAGEFAYEQYFGPGTRLTVT.

This chain links TRBV14 with TRBJ2-1, with D perhaps TRBD1 (5 bases). The CDR3 runs 15 residues. The V and J ends lost 0 bases and 6 bases respectively, with 12 bases between them. Looked up from germline, CDR1 is SGHDN and CDR2 is FVKESK. The CDR3 nucleotides are TGTGCCAGCAGCCAAGATGCCAGGGCCCGCAATGAGCAGTTCTTC. Residues: CASSQDARARNEQFF.

The chain recombines TRBV27 with TRBJ2-1, with D possibly being TRBD2 (5 bases). Germline values: CDR1 MNHEY, CDR2 SMNVEV (reference sequence). Trimming pared 5 bases from V and 0 bases from J, leaving 14 bases between. CDR3 length equals 16 residues. CDR3 in amino acids: CASSTRTSHSYNEQFF. In DNA form, the CDR3 reads TGTGCCAGCAGTACTAGAACCTCACACTCCTACAATGAGCAGTTCTTC.

The CDR3, as DNA: TGCGCCAGCAGTGGAGGCAGAAACCAAGAGACCCAGTACTTC. It is translated as CASSGGRNQETQYF. The V gene is TRBV10-1, the J gene TRBJ2-5; D is ambiguous. The V and J ends lost 4 bases and 0 bases respectively, with 9 bases between them. Germline CDR1 WNHNN, CDR2 SYGVQD (reference sequence). The CDR3 extends over 14 amino acids.

The CDR3 region is CASRPGQGRHGYTF. CDR3 DNA sequence: TGCGCCAGCAGGCCGGGACAGGGAAGACATGGCTACACCTTC. This chain uses TRBV4-1 with TRBJ1-2, with 9 bases fitting TRBD1. Germline V lookup: CDR1 MGHRA, CDR2 YSYEKL. Trimming cost V 6 bases and J 6 bases; bases outside gene matches: 8. This CDR3 has 14 amino acids.

This rearrangement joins TRBV6-4 to TRBJ1-1; a weak D match, TRBD1 (6 bases). The V gene's germline CDR1 is MRHNA and CDR2 SNTAGT. This CDR3 has 15 amino acids. Between the trimmed V and J ends, which lost 6 bases and 2 bases, there was a span of 16 bases. The CDR3 protein is CASSQGSRANTEAFF. In DNA form, the CDR3 reads TGTGCCAGCAGCCAGGGGTCACGAGCCAACACTGAAGCTTTCTTT.

The gene calls are TRBV14 and TRBJ2-5; 7 bases are a match to TRBD2. V lost 5 bases to trimming and J lost 5 bases; unmatched junction nucleotides: 14. The CDR3 totals 16 residues. Germline values: CDR1 SGHDN, CDR2 FVKESK. CDR3 loop: CASSTRLALGWETQYF. The CDR3 nucleotides read TGTGCCAGCAGCACCCGACTAGCCCTGGGGTGGGAGACCCAGTACTTC.

The CDR3 is CASSYEGAGDTQYF. In DNA, the CDR3 is TGTGCCAGCAGTTACGAGGGGGCGGGAGATACGCAGTATTTT. This chain uses TRBV6-5 with TRBJ2-3; 7 bases are a match to TRBD1. The V gene end was trimmed by 2 bases and the J gene end by 5 bases; junction bases not matched to a gene: 4. The CDR3 length is 14 residues. Germline V gene sequence: CDR1 MNHEY, CDR2 SVGAGI.

CDR3 in DNA: TGTGCCAGCAGCTTGGACAGCCCCACCGGGGAGCTGTTTTTT. It yields the protein CASSLDSPTGELFF. This chain links TRBV11-2 with TRBJ2-2, with D possibly TRBD1 on 6 matching bases. Looked up from germline, CDR1 is SGHAT and CDR2 is FQNNGV. The CDR3 is 14 amino acids. Trimming took 3 bases from V and 4 from J, leaving 9 bases between them. Full variable domain (outside the CDR3, taken from reference TRBV11-2 and TRBJ2-2): EAGVAQSPRYKIIEKRQSVAFWCNPISGHATLYWYQQILGQGPKLLIQFQNNGVVDDSQLPKDRFSAERLKGVDSTLKIQPAKLEDSAVYLCASSLDSPTGELFFGEGSRLTVL.

This chain uses TRBV5-4 with TRBJ2-7, with TRBD1 matching over 10 bases. Germline V CDR1 and CDR2: SGHNT, YYREEE (reference sequence). Trimming removed 3 bases from V and 10 bases from J; junction bases left unmatched: 13. The CDR3 is 15 amino acids. The CDR3 sequence: CASSSGDRGSLTQYF. For the CDR3, the DNA is TGTGCCAGCAGCTCAGGGGACAGGGGATCCTTAACCCAGTACTTC. The full variable domain, its missing parts supplied by reference TRBV5-4 and TRBJ2-7, is ETGVTQSPTHLIKTRGQQVTLRCSSQSGHNTVSWYQQALGQGPQFIFQYYREEENGRGNFPPRFSGLQFPNYSSELNVNALELDDSALYLCASSSGDRGSLTQYFGPGTRLTVT.

The chain joins TRBV27 to TRBJ1-2, with no clear D. This CDR3 region has 11 residues. Trimming left V 4 bases short and J 14 bases short, with 14 bases between. Germline values: CDR1 MNHEY, CDR2 SMNVEV (reference sequence). The CDR3 reads CASSSPYSRTF. DNA of the CDR3: TGTGCCAGCAGTTCCCCGTACAGTAGAACCTTC.

V and J are TRBV20-1 and TRBJ1-4; 8 positions agree with TRBD1. This CDR3 contains 11 residues. Unmatched junction bases numbered 3, after V lost 4 bases and J lost 11 bases. Germline V CDR1 and CDR2: DFQATT, SNEGSKA (reference sequence). The CDR3 is CSAKQGVKLFF. CDR3 coding DNA: TGCAGTGCTAAACAGGGGGTTAAACTGTTTTTT.

The chain has TRBV10-2 and TRBJ2-7; 11 bases match TRBD2. This CDR3 comprises 14 residues. V lost 6 bases and J lost 3; bases outside the gene matches: 4. Germline values: CDR1 WSHSY, CDR2 SAAADI. CDR3 in DNA: TGCGCCAGCAGGACTAGCGGGGATATCTACGAGCAGTACTTC. Encoded protein: CASRTSGDIYEQYF.

V and J are TRBV6-1 and TRBJ2-5, with D hard to call. V gave up 1 base and J gave up 5 bases, with 11 bases separating them. CDR1 is MNHNS, CDR2 SASEGT, per germline. The CDR3 is made up of 14 amino acids. CDR3 bases: TGTGCCAGCAGTGAAGGGCCTAGAAAGGAGACCCAGTACTTC. Translation gives CASSEGPRKETQYF.

The V gene is TRBV27, the J gene TRBJ1-4; D gene unclear. Trimming cost V 6 bases and J 10 bases, with 18 bases left between them. The germline gives CDR1 MNHEY, CDR2 SMNVEV (reference sequence). CDR3 length: 14 amino acids. CDR3 in amino acids: CASRPGSPSGKLFF. DNA of the CDR3: TGTGCCAGCAGGCCCGGGAGCCCGAGCGGAAAACTGTTTTTT.

The chain recombines TRBV10-3 with TRBJ2-3, with 11 bases identical to TRBD2. CDR3 length: 16 amino acids. Germline loops: CDR1 ENHRY, CDR2 SYGVKD. V was pared by 5 bases and J by 4 bases, with 8 bases of the junction left unmatched. CDR3 nucleotide sequence: TGTGCCATCAGTCCTACTAGCGGGAGAACGGCAGATACGCAGTATTTT. Amino acid sequence: CAISPTSGRTADTQYF.

The rearrangement uses TRBV18 and TRBJ2-2, with 7 bases identical to TRBD1. The V and J ends lost 2 bases and 4 bases, in that order; junction bases with no gene match: 4. This CDR3 is 15 amino acids long. Germline V gene sequence: CDR1 KGHSH, CDR2 LQKENI. The CDR3 spells CASSPVRGSTGELFF. DNA of the CDR3: TGTGCCAGCTCACCAGTCAGGGGGAGCACCGGGGAGCTGTTTTTT.

The chain couples TRBV18 to TRBJ1-4; TRBD1 matches 7 bases. From germline, CDR1 is KGHSH and CDR2 LQKENI. Unmatched junction bases numbered 5, after V lost 6 bases and J lost 4 bases. The CDR3 contains 14 residues. CDR3 region: CASSTTGHNEKLFF. In DNA, the CDR3 is TGTGCCAGCTCCACGACAGGGCATAATGAAAAACTGTTTTTT.

The chain joins TRBV7-2 to TRBJ1-4, with D possibly TRBD1 on 5 matching bases. This CDR3 comprises 14 residues. Germline V CDR1 and CDR2: SGHTA, FQGNSA. Trimming took 2 bases from V and 10 from J, leaving 14 bases between them. CDR3 nucleotide sequence: TGTGCCAGCAGCTTAAACCCAGGGTATGGAAAACTGTTTTTT. Translation gives CASSLNPGYGKLFF.

The chain couples TRBV7-9 to TRBJ2-1, with 11 bases that match TRBD2. Germline-derived CDR1 and CDR2 are SEHNR and FQNEAQ (reference sequence). Trimming removed 4 bases from V and 8 bases from J; junction bases left unmatched: 13. The CDR3 has 17 amino acids. The CDR3 spells CASSSTRTSGYVDEQFF. The CDR3, as DNA: TGTGCCAGCAGCTCGACCCGGACTAGCGGGTACGTGGATGAGCAGTTCTTC.

V is TRBV5-1 and J is TRBJ2-2; a possible D gene is TRBD2 (5 bases). There are 14 residues in the CDR3. The germline V gene has CDR1 SGHRS and CDR2 YFSETQ. Trimming removed 2 bases from V and 4 bases from J, with 9 bases in between. CDR3 bases: TGCGCCAGCAGCTTTGACGGAGGCACCGGGGAGCTGTTTTTT. Amino acids: CASSFDGGTGELFF.

The chain has TRBV9 and TRBJ1-2; D unresolved. CDR3 length: 15 residues. V was shortened by 0 bases and J by 8 bases, with 17 bases between the two germline ends. Germline V lookup: CDR1 SGDLS, CDR2 YYNGEE. The CDR3 region is CASSVDASGLQGYTF. In DNA form, the CDR3 reads TGTGCCAGCAGCGTAGATGCCTCGGGGTTGCAAGGCTACACCTTC.

The CDR3 loop reads CASSDSRRDTQYF. CDR3 bases: TGTGCCAGCAGTGACTCTCGTAGAGATACGCAGTATTTT. The chain employs TRBV6-4 and TRBJ2-3; D unclear. This CDR3 has 13 amino acids. Germline V gene sequence: CDR1 MRHNA, CDR2 SNTAGT. Trimming removed 0 bases from V and 5 bases from J, with 6 bases in between.